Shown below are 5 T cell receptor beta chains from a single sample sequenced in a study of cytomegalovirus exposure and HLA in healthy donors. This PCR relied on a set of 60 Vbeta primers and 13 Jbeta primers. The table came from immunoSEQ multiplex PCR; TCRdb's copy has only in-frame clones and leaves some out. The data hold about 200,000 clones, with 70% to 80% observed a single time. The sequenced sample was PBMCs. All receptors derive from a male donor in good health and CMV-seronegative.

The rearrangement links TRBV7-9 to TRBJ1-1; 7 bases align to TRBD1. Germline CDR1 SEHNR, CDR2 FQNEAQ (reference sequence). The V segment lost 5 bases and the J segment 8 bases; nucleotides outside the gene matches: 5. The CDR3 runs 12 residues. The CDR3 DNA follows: TGTGCCAGCAGCCAGACAGGGTTGGAAGCTTTCTTT. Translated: CASSQTGLEAFF.

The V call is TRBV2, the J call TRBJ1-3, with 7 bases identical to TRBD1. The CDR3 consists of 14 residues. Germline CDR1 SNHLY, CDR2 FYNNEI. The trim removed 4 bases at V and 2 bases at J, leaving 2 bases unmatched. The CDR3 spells CASSAQGTGNTIYF. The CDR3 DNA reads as TGTGCCAGCAGTGCACAGGGGACTGGAAACACCATATATTTT.

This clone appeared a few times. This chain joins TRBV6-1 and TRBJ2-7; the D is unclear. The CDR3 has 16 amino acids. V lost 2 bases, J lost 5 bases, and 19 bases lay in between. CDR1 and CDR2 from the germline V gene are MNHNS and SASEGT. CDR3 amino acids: CASSESRGSLVDEQYF. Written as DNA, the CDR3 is TGTGCCAGCAGTGAATCCCGCGGCTCCCTCGTTGACGAGCAGTACTTC.

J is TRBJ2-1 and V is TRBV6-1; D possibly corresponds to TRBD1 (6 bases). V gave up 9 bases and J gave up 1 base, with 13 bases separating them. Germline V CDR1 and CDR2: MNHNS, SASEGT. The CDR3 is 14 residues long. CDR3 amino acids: CASDTGWSYNEQFF. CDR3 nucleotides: TGTGCCAGTGACACAGGGTGGTCCTACAATGAGCAGTTCTTC.

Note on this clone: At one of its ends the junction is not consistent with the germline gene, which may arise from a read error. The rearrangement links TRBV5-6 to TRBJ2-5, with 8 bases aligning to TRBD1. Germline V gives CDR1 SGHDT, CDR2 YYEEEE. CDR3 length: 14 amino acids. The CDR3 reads CASSLLGQEETLYF. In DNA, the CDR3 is TGTGCCAGCAGCTTGTTGGGACAGGAGGAGACCCTGTACTTC. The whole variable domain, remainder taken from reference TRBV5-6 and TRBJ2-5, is DAGVTQSPTHLIKTRGQQVTLRCSPKSGHDTVSWYQQALGQGPQFIFQYYEEEERQRGNFPDRFSGHQFPNYSSELNVNALLLGDSALYLCASSLLGQEETLYFGPGTRLLVL.